One and the same sample provided the 29 T cell receptor beta chains below, sequenced in a study of cytomegalovirus exposure and HLA in healthy donors (dated by TCRdb to about 2017). Receptors were amplified or captured by the immunoSEQ multiplex PCR assay. The multiplex PCR relied on a mix of 60 forward primers for TCR Vbeta segments and 13 reverse primers for TCR Jbeta segments. Imported from immuneACCESS, the table was reduced by TCRdb to in-frame sequences with V and J called. These copies leave out some clones; in studies compared against another copy, an unresolved V gene accounts for under half, and the cause of the remainder is not known. The sample table shows more than 200,000 clones, and over 60% are seen once. Approximately 1.8% of the sample goes to the ten largest clones. The sample was PBMCs. The receptors here all came from a male donor in good health and CMV-seronegative.

V usage is TRBV27 and J usage is TRBJ2-7; 7 nucleotides line up with TRBD1. CDR3 size: 14 residues. With 5 bases clipped from V and 2 bases from J, the junction kept 6 bases outside the gene matches. In germline, CDR1 is MNHEY, CDR2 SMNVEV (reference sequence). The CDR3 protein is CASSPRDSTYEQYF. Here the CDR3 DNA reads TGTGCCAGCAGTCCACGGGACAGCACCTACGAGCAGTACTTC.

This sequence joins TRBV11-2 and TRBJ1-2; D remains unclear. The CDR3 spans 12 residues. Looked up from germline, CDR1 is SGHAT and CDR2 is FQNNGV. The V gene lost 2 bases and the J gene lost 8 bases, with 9 bases spanning the gap. The CDR3 loop reads CASSLWQSGYTF. The CDR3 DNA reads as TGTGCCAGCAGCTTATGGCAGTCCGGCTACACCTTC.

The count of this clone is one. The chain carries TRBV5-4 and TRBJ2-3, with D possibly being TRBD2 (6 bases). The germline V gene has CDR1 SGHNT and CDR2 YYREEE (reference sequence). V was pared by 9 bases and J by 6 bases, with 14 bases between. The CDR3 spans 12 residues. CDR3 nucleotide sequence: TGTGCCACCGGGGACTTTAGGGATACGCAGTATTTT. It is translated as CATGDFRDTQYF.

The chain couples TRBV28 to TRBJ2-1; 9 nucleotides match TRBD2. The CDR3 spans 14 residues. Germline trimming cut 3 bases from V and 7 bases from J; bases unmatched to any gene: 4. Germline V CDR1 and CDR2: MDHEN, SYDVKM. CDR3 coding DNA: TGTGCCAGCAGTTTCGCGGGAGGGCCGAATGAGCAGTTCTTC. Encoded protein: CASSFAGGPNEQFF.

V usage is TRBV30 and J usage is TRBJ2-5; D unresolved. Germline values: CDR1 GTSNPN, CDR2 SVGIG (reference sequence). The CDR3 has 11 amino acids. Trimming removed 1 base from V and 5 bases from J, with 5 bases in between. The CDR3: CAWSAMETQYF. The CDR3 coding sequence is TGTGCCTGGAGTGCCATGGAGACCCAGTACTTC.

The V and J genes are TRBV6-5 and TRBJ2-3; the D is unclear. Trimming pared 5 bases from V and 6 bases from J, leaving 18 bases between. Germline V gene sequence: CDR1 MNHEY, CDR2 SVGAGI. CDR3 length: 15 amino acids. The CDR3 here is CASSHDSPGRDTQYF. The CDR3 DNA reads TGTGCCAGCAGTCACGACTCGCCTGGAAGGGATACGCAGTATTTT.

Comments on this clone: The junction differs from germline at one of its ends, possibly a read error. The genes are TRBV7-8 and TRBJ2-7; no definite D call. CDR1 SGHVS and CDR2 FQNEAQ come from the germline V gene. The length of the CDR3 is 12 residues. The CDR3: CASSLEPGSLGF. DNA of the CDR3: TGTGCCAGCAGCTTAGAACCAGGATCGTTGGGCTTC.

The genes are TRBV18 and TRBJ2-5; TRBD1 matches 10 bases. This CDR3 contains 14 residues. V shed 4 bases and J 3 bases; nucleotides not matched to a gene: 2. Germline assignment: CDR1 KGHSH and CDR2 LQKENI. This chain's CDR3 is CASSLGTGEETQYF. The CDR3 coding sequence is TGTGCCAGCTCACTTGGGACAGGGGAAGAGACCCAGTACTTC.

The CDR3 reads CASSQDVGNTIYF. The CDR3 DNA sequence: TGTGCCAGCAGCCAAGACGTCGGAAACACCATATATTTT. The chain employs TRBV4-2 and TRBJ1-3; no clear D. Between the trimmed V and J ends, which lost 0 bases and 4 bases, there was a span of 4 bases. CDR1 LGHNA and CDR2 YNFKEQ come from the germline V gene. This CDR3 has 13 amino acids.

The gene calls are TRBV30 and TRBJ1-5; TRBD1 is a possible D gene (5 bases). Germline V lookup: CDR1 GTSNPN, CDR2 SVGIG (reference sequence). This CDR3 is 15 amino acids long. The germline V and J ends were trimmed by 1 base and 6 bases, with 16 bases remaining between them. The CDR3 region has the DNA TGTGCCTGGAGTGACAGAACAGGTCTACGTCAGCCCCAGCATTTT. Translation gives CAWSDRTGLRQPQHF.

This chain connects TRBV27 to TRBJ1-1, with D uncertain. V lost 2 bases and J 10 bases, leaving 20 bases between the germline ends. Germline CDR1 reads MNHEY; CDR2 reads SMNVEV (reference sequence). CDR3 length equals 15 residues. The DNA for the CDR3 is TGTGCCAGCAGTTTAGGCCGACCGATGAGGGATGGAGCTTTCTTT. Translation gives CASSLGRPMRDGAFF.

This chain uses TRBV7-9 with TRBJ2-5; 9 positions match TRBD1. Near its end, the DNA agrees better with TRBJ2-7, so the J call may be wrong. The germline CDR1 and CDR2 sequences are SEHNR and FQNEAQ (reference sequence). The CDR3 extends over 15 amino acids. The CDR3 loop reads CASSPPAGTGNEQYF. CDR3 nucleotide sequence: TGTGCCAGCAGTCCCCCCGCCGGGACAGGGAACGAGCAGTACTTC.

The CDR3 here is CASSLGGTAAYEQYF. CDR3 nucleotide sequence: TGCGCCAGCAGCTTGGGGGGGACAGCAGCCTACGAGCAGTACTTC. The rearrangement links TRBV5-1 to TRBJ2-7; the match to TRBD1 covers 7 bases. Germline V gives CDR1 SGHRS, CDR2 YFSETQ. The CDR3 sequence is 15 residues long. The V segment lost 0 bases and the J segment 2 bases; nucleotides outside the gene matches: 5.

The chain employs TRBV5-1 and TRBJ2-5; 8 nucleotides align to TRBD1. V gave up 4 bases and J gave up 4 bases; unmatched junction bases: 6. The CDR3 runs 14 residues. CDR1 SGHRS and CDR2 YFSETQ come from the germline V gene. The CDR3 spells CASSPGQAGETQYF. The CDR3 coding sequence is TGCGCCAGCAGCCCGGGACAGGCTGGAGAGACCCAGTACTTC.

There are a few counts of this clone. The chain combines TRBV28 with TRBJ1-2; 8 bases fit TRBD1. The CDR3 runs 13 residues. Germline V gives CDR1 MDHEN, CDR2 SYDVKM. V lost 7 bases to trimming and J lost 5 bases; unmatched junction nucleotides: 6. CDR3: CASTGDRWYGYTF. CDR3 bases: TGTGCCAGCACCGGGGACAGGTGGTATGGCTACACCTTC.

In its sample, this clone was seen a few times. The chain carries TRBV5-1 and TRBJ2-1; perhaps TRBD2 as D (5 bases). Per germline, CDR1 SGHRS and CDR2 YFSETQ. This CDR3 contains 13 residues. V was trimmed by 1 base and J by 5 bases, leaving 7 bases between them. The CDR3: CASSLSGNNEQFF. CDR3 DNA sequence: TGCGCCAGCAGCTTGTCGGGGAACAATGAGCAGTTCTTC.

The chain has TRBV7-2 and TRBJ1-1; D is perhaps TRBD1 (6 bases). V lost 1 base and J 4 bases, leaving 13 bases between the germline ends. The CDR3 covers 15 residues. Germline CDR1 is SGHTA and CDR2 is FQGNSA. CDR3 DNA sequence: TGTGCCAGCAGCTTAGAACAGGGACCCATCACTGAAGCTTTCTTT. Its protein product is CASSLEQGPITEAFF.

The chain uses TRBV6-1 and TRBJ2-2, with D possibly being TRBD2 (6 bases). Trimming removed 3 bases from V and 5 bases from J, with 13 bases in between. The germline V gene encodes CDR1 MNHNS and CDR2 SASEGT. This CDR3 is 15 amino acids long. Here the CDR3 reads CASSERPGRTGELFF. Written as DNA, the CDR3 is TGTGCCAGCAGTGAGCGACCAGGGAGGACCGGGGAGCTGTTTTTT.

The chain has TRBV13 and TRBJ2-3; D may be TRBD2 (5 bases). CDR1 is PRHDT and CDR2 is FYEKMQ in the germline V gene (reference sequence). This CDR3 contains 18 residues. V was clipped by 2 bases and J by 2 bases, with 20 bases between them. Written as DNA, the CDR3 is TGTGCCAGCAGCTTATCGGAGGAAGAGTGGGGAGACACAGATACGCAGTATTTT. Translated: CASSLSEEEWGDTDTQYF.

The CDR3 reads CSGRDRESGELFF. CDR3 in DNA: TGCAGCGGCCGGGACAGGGAAAGCGGGGAGCTGTTTTTT. This sequence joins TRBV29-1 and TRBJ2-2; 9 positions match TRBD1. Germline V gives CDR1 SQVTM, CDR2 ANQGSEA. The CDR3 consists of 13 residues. With 7 bases clipped from V and 7 bases from J, the junction kept 7 bases outside the gene matches.

This clone appeared a few times. V is TRBV18 and J is TRBJ1-2; D may be TRBD1 (6 bases). Trimming took off 0 bases at V and 4 bases at J, with 12 bases between the two ends. The CDR3 extends over 15 amino acids. The V gene's germline CDR1 is KGHSH and CDR2 LQKENI. The CDR3 DNA reads as TGTGCCAGCTCACCACCGTCAGTCAGGGGCTATGGCTACACCTTC. Translation gives CASSPPSVRGYGYTF.

This chain uses TRBV18 with TRBJ2-7, with 8 bases that match TRBD1. The CDR3 is 18 residues long. Losses at the gene ends were 3 bases for V and 3 bases for J; bases not matched to a gene: 16. The germline V gene encodes CDR1 KGHSH and CDR2 LQKENI. The CDR3 nucleotides read TGTGCCAGCTCACCGCCCTTATTTGACAGGGGTATTCTCTACGAGCAGTACTTC. Translating gives CASSPPLFDRGILYEQYF.

The chain employs TRBV13 and TRBJ2-3; 8 bases match TRBD2. CDR1 and CDR2 (germline): PRHDT, FYEKMQ (reference sequence). The CDR3 has 16 amino acids. Trimming took 0 bases from V and 4 from J; bases not matched to a gene: 6. The CDR3 coding sequence is TGTGCCAGCAGCTTAGGCCTCAGCGGGGGTTCAGATACGCAGTATTTT. Amino acid sequence: CASSLGLSGGSDTQYF.

CDR3 nucleotide sequence: TGCGCCAGCAGCCCCCCTTCGGGACTAGCGAAAGAGACCCAGTACTTC. Residues: CASSPPSGLAKETQYF. The V and J genes are TRBV5-1 and TRBJ2-5, with 10 bases lining up with TRBD2. V dropped 4 bases and J dropped 3; count of bases not matched to a gene: 9. The CDR3 has 16 residues. From germline, CDR1 is SGHRS and CDR2 YFSETQ. Using reference TRBV5-1 and TRBJ2-5 for the parts outside the CDR3, the full variable domain is KAGVTQTPRYLIKTRGQQVTLSCSPISGHRSVSWYQQTPGQGLQFLFEYFSETQRNKGNFPGRFSGRQFSNSRSEMNVSTLELGDSALYLCASSPPSGLAKETQYFGPGTRLLVL.

The chain combines TRBV27 with TRBJ1-1; no firm D call. Trimming removed 3 bases from V and 3 bases from J, with 11 bases in between. Germline loops: CDR1 MNHEY, CDR2 SMNVEV (reference sequence). This CDR3 contains 14 residues. The DNA for the CDR3 is TGTGCCAGCAGTTTTTCAAGGAGGGACACTGAAGCTTTCTTT. Translating gives CASSFSRRDTEAFF.

The CDR3 loop is CASSSDRGRIEQFF. The CDR3 DNA follows: TGTGCCAGCAGCTCAGACAGGGGGCGCATTGAGCAGTTCTTC. The chain links TRBV7-9 to TRBJ2-1; 10 nucleotides match TRBD1. The trim removed 4 bases at V and 9 bases at J, leaving 6 bases unmatched. Per the germline V gene, CDR1 is SEHNR and CDR2 is FQNEAQ (reference sequence). The CDR3 contains 14 residues.

The chain uses TRBV27 and TRBJ1-6; perhaps TRBD1 as D (5 bases). Germline-derived CDR1 and CDR2 are MNHEY and SMNVEV (reference sequence). The CDR3 runs to 14 residues. V was clipped by 2 bases and J by 7 bases, with 9 bases between them. Here the CDR3 reads CASSLRGPNSPLHF. The DNA for the CDR3 is TGTGCCAGCAGTTTAAGGGGCCCGAATTCACCCCTCCACTTT.

V usage is TRBV13 and J usage is TRBJ1-3; 11 nucleotides match TRBD1. Germline V gene lookup returns CDR1 PRHDT and CDR2 FYEKMQ (reference sequence). CDR3 length equals 18 residues. V was pared by 5 bases and J by 0 bases, with 9 bases of the junction left unmatched. The CDR3 nucleotides read TGTGCCAGCAGCGTCCGGGACAGGGGGACCTCCTCTGGAAACACCATATATTTT. Amino acid sequence: CASSVRDRGTSSGNTIYF.

In nucleotides, the CDR3 is TGTGCCAGCAGCCAAGATCGGCTAGTAAAAAGCGAGCAGTACTTC. Translated: CASSQDRLVKSEQYF. The chain recombines TRBV4-2 with TRBJ2-7, with D unresolved. With 0 bases removed from V and 6 bases from J, the gap between germline ends came to 15 bases. This CDR3 is built from 15 residues. Germline V gene sequence: CDR1 LGHNA, CDR2 YNFKEQ.